This TCR beta chain was captured in a study of beta chain features in type 1 diabetes. Study-wide results and limits: Type 1 diabetes patients showed a moderate but significant shortening of TCRB CDR3s in all four CD4+ subsets.

Expressed TCRB transcripts were sequenced, since all the RNA that had been isolated was reverse transcribed. Generated by immunoSEQ multiplex PCR, the TCRdb table keeps only in-frame clones and is missing some. Of some 63,000 clones listed, about 48% are singletons. Note on this clone: The antigen is undetermined.

This clonotype was obtained from a man aged 25 to 45 with type 1 diabetes. Sequencing was carried out using central memory CD4+ T cells from blood.

The CDR3: CASSLGPGGREEQYF. The CDR3 coding sequence is TGTGCCAGCAGCTTGGGTCCGGGGGGCCGGGAAGAGCAGTACTTC. This chain connects TRBV5-6 to TRBJ2-7; D is perhaps TRBD2 (7 bases). Between the trimmed V and J ends, which lost 0 bases and 7 bases, there was a span of 17 bases. The CDR3 spans 15 residues. Germline V lookup: CDR1 SGHDT, CDR2 YYEEEE.